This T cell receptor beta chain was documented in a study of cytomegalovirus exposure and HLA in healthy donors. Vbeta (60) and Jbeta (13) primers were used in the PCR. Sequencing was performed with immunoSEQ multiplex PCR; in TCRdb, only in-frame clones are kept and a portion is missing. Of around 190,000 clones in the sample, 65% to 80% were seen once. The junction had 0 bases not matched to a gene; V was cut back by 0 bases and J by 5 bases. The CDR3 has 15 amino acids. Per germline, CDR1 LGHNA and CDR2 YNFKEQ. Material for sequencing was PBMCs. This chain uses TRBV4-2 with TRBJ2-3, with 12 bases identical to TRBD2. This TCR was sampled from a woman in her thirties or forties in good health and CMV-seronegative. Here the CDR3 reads CASSQETSGRDTQYF. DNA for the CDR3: TGTGCCAGCAGCCAAGAGACTAGCGGGAGAGATACGCAGTATTTT.